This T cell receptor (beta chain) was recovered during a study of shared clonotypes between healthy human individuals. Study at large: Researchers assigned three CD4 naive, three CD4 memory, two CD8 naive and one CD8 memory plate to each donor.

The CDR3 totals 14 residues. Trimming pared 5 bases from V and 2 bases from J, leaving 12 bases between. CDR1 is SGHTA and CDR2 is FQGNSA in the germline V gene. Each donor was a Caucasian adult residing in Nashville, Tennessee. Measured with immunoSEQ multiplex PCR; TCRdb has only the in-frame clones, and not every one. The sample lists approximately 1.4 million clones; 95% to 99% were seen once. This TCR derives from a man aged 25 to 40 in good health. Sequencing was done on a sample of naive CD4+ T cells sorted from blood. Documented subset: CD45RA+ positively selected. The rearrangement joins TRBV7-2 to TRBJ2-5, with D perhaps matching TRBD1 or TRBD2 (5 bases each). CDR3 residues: CASSQTWGQETQYF. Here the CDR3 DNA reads TGTGCCAGCAGCCAGACTTGGGGGCAAGAGACCCAGTACTTC.